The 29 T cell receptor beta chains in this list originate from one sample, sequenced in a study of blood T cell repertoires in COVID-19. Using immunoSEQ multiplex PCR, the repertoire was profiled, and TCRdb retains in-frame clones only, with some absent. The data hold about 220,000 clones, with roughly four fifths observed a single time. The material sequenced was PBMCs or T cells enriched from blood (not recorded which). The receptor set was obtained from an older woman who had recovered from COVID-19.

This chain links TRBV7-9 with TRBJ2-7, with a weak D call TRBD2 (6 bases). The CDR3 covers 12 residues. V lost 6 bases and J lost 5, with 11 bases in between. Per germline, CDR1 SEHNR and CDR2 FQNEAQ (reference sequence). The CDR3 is CASRYGGNEQYF. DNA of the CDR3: TGTGCCAGCAGGTATGGAGGGAACGAGCAGTACTTC.

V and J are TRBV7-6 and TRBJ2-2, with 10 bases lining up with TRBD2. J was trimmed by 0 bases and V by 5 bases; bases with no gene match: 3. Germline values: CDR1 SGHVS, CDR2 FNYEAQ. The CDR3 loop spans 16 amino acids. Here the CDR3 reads CASSTSGNPNTGELFF. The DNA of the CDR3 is TGTGCCAGCAGCACTAGCGGGAACCCGAACACCGGGGAGCTGTTTTTT.

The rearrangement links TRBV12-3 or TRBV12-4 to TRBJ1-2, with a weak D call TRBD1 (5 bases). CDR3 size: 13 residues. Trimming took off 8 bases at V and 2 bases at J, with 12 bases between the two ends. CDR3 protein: CASGQGLNYGYTF. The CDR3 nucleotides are TGTGCCAGCGGGCAGGGCTTGAACTATGGCTACACCTTC.

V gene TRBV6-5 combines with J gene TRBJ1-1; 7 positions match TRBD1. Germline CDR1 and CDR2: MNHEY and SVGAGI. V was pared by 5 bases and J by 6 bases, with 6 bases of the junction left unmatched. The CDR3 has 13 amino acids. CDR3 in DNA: TGTGCCAGCAGTCTAGGAGGGGGCGCTGAAGCTTTCTTT. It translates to CASSLGGGAEAFF.

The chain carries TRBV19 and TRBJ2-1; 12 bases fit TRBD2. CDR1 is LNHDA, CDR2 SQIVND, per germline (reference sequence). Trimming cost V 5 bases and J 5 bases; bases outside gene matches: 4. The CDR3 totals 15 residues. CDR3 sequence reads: CASSPLAGGHNEQFF. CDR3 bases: TGTGCCAGTAGTCCACTAGCGGGGGGACACAATGAGCAGTTCTTC.

CDR3 sequence reads: CAWRPGGQGSEAFF. The CDR3 bases are TGTGCCTGGAGGCCGGGGGGACAGGGATCTGAAGCTTTCTTT. V is TRBV30 and J is TRBJ1-1, with TRBD1 identical over 9 bases. V was clipped by 3 bases and J by 6 bases; unmatched bases: 8. This CDR3 comprises 14 residues. CDR1 and CDR2 (germline): GTSNPN, SVGIG (reference sequence).

This CDR3 reads CASSLAGTGELFF. As DNA, the CDR3 is TGTGCCAGCAGCCTCGCGGGGACCGGGGAGCTGTTTTTT. This chain links TRBV3-1 (or the pseudogene TRBV3-2) with TRBJ2-2, with a weak D call TRBD2 (6 bases). Germline CDR1 reads LGHDT; CDR2 reads YNNKEL (reference sequence). The CDR3 is 13 residues long. The V end was cut by 4 bases, the J end by 5 bases, with 8 bases between.

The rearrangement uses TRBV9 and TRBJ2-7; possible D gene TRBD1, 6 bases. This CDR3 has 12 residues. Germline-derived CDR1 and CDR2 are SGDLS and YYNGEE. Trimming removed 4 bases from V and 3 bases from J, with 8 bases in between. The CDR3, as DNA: TGTGCCAGCAGCCAGGACAGCTACGAGCAGTACTTC. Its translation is CASSQDSYEQYF. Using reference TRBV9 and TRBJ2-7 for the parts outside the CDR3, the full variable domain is DSGVTQTPKHLITATGQRVTLRCSPRSGDLSVYWYQQSLDQGLQFLIQYYNGEERAKGNILERFSAQQFPDLHSELNLSSLELGDSALYFCASSQDSYEQYFGPGTRLTVT.

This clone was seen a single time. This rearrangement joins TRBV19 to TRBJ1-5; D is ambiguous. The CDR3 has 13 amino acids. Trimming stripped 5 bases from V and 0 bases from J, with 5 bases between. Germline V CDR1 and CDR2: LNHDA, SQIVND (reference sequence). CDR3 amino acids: CASSQLSNQPQHF. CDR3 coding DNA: TGTGCCAGTAGTCAACTTAGCAATCAGCCCCAGCATTTT.

The DNA of the CDR3 is TGTGCCAGCAGCGGGACAGGGGATAATTCACCCCTCCACTTT. It specifies CASSGTGDNSPLHF. This rearrangement joins TRBV9 to TRBJ1-6, with 9 positions matching TRBD1. Germline V CDR1 and CDR2: SGDLS, YYNGEE. Germline trimming cut 3 bases from V and 5 bases from J; bases unmatched to any gene: 0. This CDR3 region has 14 residues. The variable domain in full, completed from reference TRBV9 and TRBJ1-6, reads DSGVTQTPKHLITATGQRVTLRCSPRSGDLSVYWYQQSLDQGLQFLIQYYNGEERAKGNILERFSAQQFPDLHSELNLSSLELGDSALYFCASSGTGDNSPLHFGNGTRLTVT.

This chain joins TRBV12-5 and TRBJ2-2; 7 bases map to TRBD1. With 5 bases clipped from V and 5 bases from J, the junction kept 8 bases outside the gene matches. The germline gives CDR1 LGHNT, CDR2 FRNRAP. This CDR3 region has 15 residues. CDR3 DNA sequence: TGTGCTAGTGGTCATACCCAGGGGGTGACCGGGGAGCTGTTTTTT. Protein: CASGHTQGVTGELFF.

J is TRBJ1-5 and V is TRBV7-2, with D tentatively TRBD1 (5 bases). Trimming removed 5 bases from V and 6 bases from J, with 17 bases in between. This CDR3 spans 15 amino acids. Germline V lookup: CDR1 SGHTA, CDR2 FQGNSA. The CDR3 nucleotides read TGTGCCAGCAGCCGGGAGGGACCCCTGGGTCAGCCCCAGCATTTT. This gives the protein CASSREGPLGQPQHF. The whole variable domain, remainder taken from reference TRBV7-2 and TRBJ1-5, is GAGVSQSPSNKVTEKGKDVELRCDPISGHTALYWYRQSLGQGLEFLIYFQGNSAPDKSGLPSDRFSAERTGGSVSTLTIQRTQQEDSAVYLCASSREGPLGQPQHFGDGTRLSIL.

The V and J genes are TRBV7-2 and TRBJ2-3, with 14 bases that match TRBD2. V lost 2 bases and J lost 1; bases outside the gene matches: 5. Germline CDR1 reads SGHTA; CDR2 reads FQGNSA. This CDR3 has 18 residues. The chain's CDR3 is CASSLRGTSGGGTDTQYF. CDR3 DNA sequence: TGTGCCAGCAGCTTACGGGGGACTAGCGGGGGAGGCACAGATACGCAGTATTTT.

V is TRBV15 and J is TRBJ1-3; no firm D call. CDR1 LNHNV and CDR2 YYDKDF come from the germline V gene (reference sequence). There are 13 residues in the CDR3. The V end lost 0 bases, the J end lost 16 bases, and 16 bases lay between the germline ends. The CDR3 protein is CATSRDDRGNAYF. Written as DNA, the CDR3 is TGTGCCACCAGCAGAGATGACCGGGGTAATGCGTATTTT. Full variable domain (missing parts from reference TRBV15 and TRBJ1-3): DAMVIQNPRYQVTQFGKPVTLSCSQTLNHNVMYWYQQKSSQAPKLLFHYYDKDFNNEADTPDNFQSRRPNTSFCFLDIRSPGLGDTAMYLCATSRDDRGNAYFGEGSWLTVV.

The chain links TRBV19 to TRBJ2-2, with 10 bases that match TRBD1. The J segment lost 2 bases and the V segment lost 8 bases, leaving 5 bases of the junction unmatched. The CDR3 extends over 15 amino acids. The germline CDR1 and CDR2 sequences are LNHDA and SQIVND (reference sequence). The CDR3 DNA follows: TGTGCCAGTTTAGGGACAGGGGATAACACCGGGGAGCTGTTTTTT. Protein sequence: CASLGTGDNTGELFF.

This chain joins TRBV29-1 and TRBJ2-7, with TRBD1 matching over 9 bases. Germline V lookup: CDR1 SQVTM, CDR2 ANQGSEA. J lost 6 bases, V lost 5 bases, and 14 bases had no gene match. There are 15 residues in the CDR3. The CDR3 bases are TGCAGCGTTCAACGCCTCGGGACAGGGAGATCCGAGCAGTACTTC. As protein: CSVQRLGTGRSEQYF.

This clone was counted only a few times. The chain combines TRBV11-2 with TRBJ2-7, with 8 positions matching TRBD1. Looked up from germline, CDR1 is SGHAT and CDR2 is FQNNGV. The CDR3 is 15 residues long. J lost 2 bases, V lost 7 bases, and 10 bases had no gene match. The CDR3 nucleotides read TGTGCCAGCACCCCATCCAGGGGGCTGGCCTACGAGCAGTACTTC. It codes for CASTPSRGLAYEQYF.

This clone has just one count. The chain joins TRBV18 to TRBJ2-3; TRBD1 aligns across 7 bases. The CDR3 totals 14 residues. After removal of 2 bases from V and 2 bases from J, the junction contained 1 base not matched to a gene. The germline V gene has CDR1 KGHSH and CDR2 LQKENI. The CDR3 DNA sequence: TGTGCCAGCTCACCAACAGGGGCCACAGATACGCAGTATTTT. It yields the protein CASSPTGATDTQYF. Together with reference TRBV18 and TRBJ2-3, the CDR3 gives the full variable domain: NAGVMQNPRHLVRRRGQEARLRCSPMKGHSHVYWYRQLPEEGLKFMVYLQKENIIDESGMPKERFSAEFPKEGPSILRIQQVVRGDSAAYFCASSPTGATDTQYFGPGTRLTVL.

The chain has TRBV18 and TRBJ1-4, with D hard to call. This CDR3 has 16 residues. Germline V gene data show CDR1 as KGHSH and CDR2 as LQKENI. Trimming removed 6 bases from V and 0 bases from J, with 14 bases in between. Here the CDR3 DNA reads TGTGCCAGCTCTCGTACTCCGGTGTCAACTAATGAAAAACTGTTTTTT. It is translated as CASSRTPVSTNEKLFF.

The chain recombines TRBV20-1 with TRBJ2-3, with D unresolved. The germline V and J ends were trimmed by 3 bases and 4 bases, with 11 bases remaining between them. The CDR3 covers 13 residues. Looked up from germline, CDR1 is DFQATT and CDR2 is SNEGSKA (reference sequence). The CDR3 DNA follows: TGCAGTGCTAGTTCGCTAGTCGCAGATACGCAGTATTTT. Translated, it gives CSASSLVADTQYF.

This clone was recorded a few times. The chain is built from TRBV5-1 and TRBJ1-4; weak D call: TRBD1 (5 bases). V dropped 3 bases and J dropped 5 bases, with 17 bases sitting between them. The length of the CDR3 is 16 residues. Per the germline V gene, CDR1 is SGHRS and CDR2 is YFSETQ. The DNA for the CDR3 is TGCGCCAGCAGCTCTGCGACAGCGAGTCACAATGAAAAACTGTTTTTT. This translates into CASSSATASHNEKLFF.

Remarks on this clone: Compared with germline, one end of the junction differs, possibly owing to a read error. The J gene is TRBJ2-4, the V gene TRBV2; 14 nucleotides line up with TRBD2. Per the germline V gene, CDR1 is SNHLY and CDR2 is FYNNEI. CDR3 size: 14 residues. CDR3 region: CASRAGTSGGIRHF. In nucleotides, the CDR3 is TGTGCCAGCAGGGCAGGGACTAGCGGGGGAATCCGTCACTTC.

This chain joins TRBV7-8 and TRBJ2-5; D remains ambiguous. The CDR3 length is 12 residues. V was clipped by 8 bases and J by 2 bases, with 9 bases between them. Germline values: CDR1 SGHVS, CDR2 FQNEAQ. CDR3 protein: CASRELQETQYF. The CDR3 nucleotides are TGTGCCAGCCGCGAACTGCAAGAGACCCAGTACTTC. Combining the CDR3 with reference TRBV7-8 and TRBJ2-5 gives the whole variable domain GAGVSQSPRYKVAKRGQDVALRCDPISGHVSLFWYQQALGQGPEFLTYFQNEAQLDKSGLPSDRFFAERPEGSVSTLKIQRTQQEDSAVYLCASRELQETQYFGPGTRLLVL.

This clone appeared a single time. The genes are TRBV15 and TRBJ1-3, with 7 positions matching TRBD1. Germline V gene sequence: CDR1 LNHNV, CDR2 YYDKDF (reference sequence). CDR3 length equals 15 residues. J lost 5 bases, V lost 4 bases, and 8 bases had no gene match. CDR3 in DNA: TGTGCCACCAGCAATAATCGGACAGGTAGAAACACCATATATTTT. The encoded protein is CATSNNRTGRNTIYF.

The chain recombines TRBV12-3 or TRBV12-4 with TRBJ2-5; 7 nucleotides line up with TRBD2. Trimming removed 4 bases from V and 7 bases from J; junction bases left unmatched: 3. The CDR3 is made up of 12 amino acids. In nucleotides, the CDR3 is TGTGCCAGCAGTTCGGGGGGTGGGACCCAGTACTTC. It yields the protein CASSSGGGTQYF.

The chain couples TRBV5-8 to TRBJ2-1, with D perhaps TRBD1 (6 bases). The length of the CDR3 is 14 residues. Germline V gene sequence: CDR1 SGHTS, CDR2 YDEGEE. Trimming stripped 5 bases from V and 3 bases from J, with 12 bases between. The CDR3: CASRLETGYNEQFF. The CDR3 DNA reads TGTGCCAGCAGATTAGAGACAGGCTACAATGAGCAGTTCTTC.

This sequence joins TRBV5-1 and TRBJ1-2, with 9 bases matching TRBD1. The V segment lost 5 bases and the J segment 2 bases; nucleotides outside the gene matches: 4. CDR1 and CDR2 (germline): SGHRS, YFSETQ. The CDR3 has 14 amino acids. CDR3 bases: TGCGCCAGCAGGTCGGGACAGGGCAACTATGGCTACACCTTC. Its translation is CASRSGQGNYGYTF.

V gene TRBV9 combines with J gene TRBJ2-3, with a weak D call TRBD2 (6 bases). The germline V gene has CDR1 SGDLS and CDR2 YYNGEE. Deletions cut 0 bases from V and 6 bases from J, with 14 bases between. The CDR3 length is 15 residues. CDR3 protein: CASSVVAGGADTQYF. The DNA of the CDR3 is TGTGCCAGCAGCGTAGTAGCAGGAGGGGCTGATACGCAGTATTTT.

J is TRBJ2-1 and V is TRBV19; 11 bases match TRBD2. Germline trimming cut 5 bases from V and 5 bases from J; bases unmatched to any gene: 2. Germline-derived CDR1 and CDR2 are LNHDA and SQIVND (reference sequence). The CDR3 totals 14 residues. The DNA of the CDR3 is TGTGCCAGTAGTCTAGCGGGGGGAAACAATGAGCAGTTCTTC. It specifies CASSLAGGNNEQFF.